This entry lists 29 T cell receptor beta chains sequenced from one sample in a study of cytotoxic CD8 clonotypes in ibrutinib-treated CLL. Sequencing used immunoSEQ multiplex PCR; TCRdb keeps in-frame clones, though not all of them. The data show about 72,000 clones, 68% seen once. Material: PBMCs, obtained after 12 months of ibrutinib treatment. The source of these receptors is a human donor with chronic lymphocytic leukemia.

The V and J genes are TRBV10-3 and TRBJ2-5, with 13 positions matching TRBD2. The CDR3 extends over 18 amino acids. The germline gives CDR1 ENHRY, CDR2 SYGVKD. V shed 6 bases, J shed 2 bases, and the junction held 12 bases outside the gene matches. The CDR3 protein is CAISRQSVGLAGQETQYF. As DNA, the CDR3 is TGTGCCATCAGCCGACAGTCAGTGGGACTAGCGGGGCAAGAGACCCAGTACTTC.

The chain employs TRBV28 and TRBJ1-1, with D uncertain. This CDR3 is 12 amino acids long. The germline V gene has CDR1 MDHEN and CDR2 SYDVKM. V was clipped by 3 bases and J by 3 bases, with 5 bases between them. The CDR3 reads CASSFQHTEAFF. Written as DNA, the CDR3 is TGTGCCAGCAGTTTTCAGCACACTGAAGCTTTCTTT.

This clone was seen only once. V is TRBV6-5 and J is TRBJ1-1, with D uncertain. Trimming removed 2 bases from V and 4 bases from J, with 11 bases in between. This CDR3 spans 14 amino acids. Germline V gene lookup returns CDR1 MNHEY and CDR2 SVGAGI. The DNA for the CDR3 is TGTGCCAGCAGTTACGGGCAGGCTACCACTGAAGCTTTCTTT. Amino acids: CASSYGQATTEAFF.

V is TRBV7-9 and J is TRBJ2-1; possibly TRBD1 for D (6 bases). Germline assignment: CDR1 SEHNR and CDR2 FQNEAQ (reference sequence). Trimming removed 2 bases from V and 10 bases from J, with 6 bases in between. The CDR3 sequence is 11 residues long. This CDR3 reads CASSLTGEQFF. The CDR3 nucleotides read TGTGCCAGCAGCTTAACAGGGGAGCAGTTCTTC. Full variable domain (remainder filled in from reference TRBV7-9 and TRBJ2-1): DTGVSQNPRHKITKRGQNVTFRCDPISEHNRLYWYRQTLGQGPEFLTYFQNEAQLEKSRLLSDRFSAERPKGSFSTLEIQRTEQGDSAMYLCASSLTGEQFFGPGTRLTVL.

The chain carries TRBV6-8 and TRBJ2-2, with D possibly being TRBD1 or TRBD2 (6 bases each). This CDR3 comprises 20 residues. Looked up from germline, CDR1 is MNHGY and CDR2 is SAAAGT. V was shortened by 0 bases and J by 6 bases, with 26 bases between the two germline ends. The CDR3 loop reads CASSYSEGCVFHGGPGELFF. Written as DNA, the CDR3 is TGTGCCAGCAGTTACTCGGAGGGCTGTGTATTCCATGGGGGGCCCGGGGAGCTGTTTTTT.

The chain couples TRBV5-6 to TRBJ1-5; 9 nucleotides match TRBD1. Germline CDR1 SGHDT, CDR2 YYEEEE. V was pared by 0 bases and J by 3 bases, with 10 bases of the junction left unmatched. The CDR3 covers 18 residues. This chain's CDR3 is CASSLAGTGWRYNQPQHF. In nucleotides, the CDR3 is TGTGCCAGCAGCTTGGCGGGGACAGGGTGGCGGTACAATCAGCCCCAGCATTTT.

This clone was found a few times. The chain employs TRBV5-4 and TRBJ1-1; D gene ambiguous. This CDR3 spans 15 amino acids. Germline V gives CDR1 SGHNT, CDR2 YYREEE (reference sequence). The V and J ends lost 0 bases and 0 bases respectively, with 9 bases between them. The CDR3 spells CASSLAVALNTEAFF. The CDR3 DNA follows: TGTGCCAGCAGCTTGGCGGTAGCGCTGAACACTGAAGCTTTCTTT. The full variable domain, rest sourced from reference TRBV5-4 and TRBJ1-1, is ETGVTQSPTHLIKTRGQQVTLRCSSQSGHNTVSWYQQALGQGPQFIFQYYREEENGRGNFPPRFSGLQFPNYSSELNVNALELDDSALYLCASSLAVALNTEAFFGQGTRLTVV.

The V and J genes are TRBV10-3 and TRBJ2-3, with TRBD2 identical over 8 bases. With V trimmed by 0 bases and J by 0 bases, 8 bases remained unmatched. The CDR3 loop spans 18 amino acids. Germline V gene lookup returns CDR1 ENHRY and CDR2 SYGVKD. The chain's CDR3 is CAISESSTIAGSTDTQYF. The CDR3 DNA reads TGTGCCATCAGTGAGTCCTCCACTATAGCGGGGAGCACAGATACGCAGTATTTT.

This clone was detected only a few times. The chain carries TRBV7-8 and TRBJ1-5; D remains ambiguous. There are 15 residues in the CDR3. V lost 2 bases and J lost 4, with 12 bases in between. Looked up from germline, CDR1 is SGHVS and CDR2 is FQNEAQ. CDR3 nucleotides: TGTGCCAGCAGCTTAAAGGCGTGGGGTAATCAGCCCCAGCATTTT. It yields the protein CASSLKAWGNQPQHF.

The V gene is TRBV4-1, the J gene TRBJ2-5, with 8 bases fitting TRBD2. V shed 1 base and J 5 bases; nucleotides not matched to a gene: 3. The CDR3 consists of 14 residues. Per the germline V gene, CDR1 is MGHRA and CDR2 is YSYEKL. The CDR3 protein is CASSQAGGKETQYF. Here the CDR3 DNA reads TGCGCCAGCAGCCAAGCGGGGGGGAAGGAGACCCAGTACTTC.

The chain employs TRBV7-9 and TRBJ2-1; D call uncertain. Germline V gene lookup returns CDR1 SEHNR and CDR2 FQNEAQ (reference sequence). The V end lost 9 bases, the J end lost 5 bases, and 8 bases lay between the germline ends. The CDR3 loop spans 11 amino acids. In DNA form, the CDR3 reads TGTGCCAGATGGTCCAACAATGAGCAGTTCTTC. Translating gives CARWSNNEQFF.

The V call is TRBV27, the J call TRBJ2-2; D unclear. The CDR3 runs 14 residues. V lost 6 bases, J lost 4 bases, and 12 bases lay in between. The V gene's germline CDR1 is MNHEY and CDR2 SMNVEV (reference sequence). The CDR3 coding sequence is TGTGCCAGCAGCCGAACTTCGGGCACCGGGGAGCTGTTTTTT. Translation: CASSRTSGTGELFF.

This clone was recorded once. The chain carries TRBV27 and TRBJ2-5; 8 bases map to TRBD1. Germline trimming cut 6 bases from V and 5 bases from J; bases unmatched to any gene: 8. CDR3 length: 14 residues. Germline V gene sequence: CDR1 MNHEY, CDR2 SMNVEV (reference sequence). CDR3 DNA: TGTGCCAGCAGGGCCGGGACAGGTGTGGAGACCCAGTACTTC. This codes for CASRAGTGVETQYF.

V gene TRBV5-4 combines with J gene TRBJ2-5; possibly TRBD2 for D (7 bases). This CDR3 spans 15 amino acids. Per the germline V gene, CDR1 is SGHNT and CDR2 is YYREEE (reference sequence). V dropped 4 bases and J dropped 2 bases, with 15 bases sitting between them. The CDR3 loop is CASSGGGAAQETQYF. The CDR3 region has the DNA TGTGCCAGCAGCGGAGGGGGGGCGGCACAAGAGACCCAGTACTTC.

The rearrangement joins TRBV6-5 to TRBJ2-5; no clear D gene. This CDR3 comprises 13 residues. In germline, CDR1 is MNHEY, CDR2 SVGAGI. The ends were cut back, 2 bases at V and 3 bases at J, with 7 bases in the middle. The CDR3 DNA follows: TGTGCCAGCAGTTACGGGGTAAAAGAGACCCAGTACTTC. Residues: CASSYGVKETQYF.

This sequence joins TRBV5-1 and TRBJ2-1; D is perhaps TRBD2 (5 bases). The CDR3 runs 15 residues. Per the germline V gene, CDR1 is SGHRS and CDR2 is YFSETQ. Trimming left V 4 bases short and J 8 bases short, with 19 bases between. The CDR3, as DNA: TGCGCCAGCAGCCCCCGGGCCTCACTGAGGGATGAGCAGTTCTTC. This gives the protein CASSPRASLRDEQFF.

This rearrangement joins TRBV6-5 to TRBJ1-5, with 7 bases matching TRBD1. CDR3 length: 15 residues. Germline CDR1 and CDR2: MNHEY and SVGAGI. The J segment lost 3 bases and the V segment lost 4 bases, leaving 6 bases of the junction unmatched. The CDR3 here is CASSSRGGNNQPQHF. CDR3 bases: TGTGCCAGCAGTTCACGAGGGGGCAACAATCAGCCCCAGCATTTT.

This chain connects TRBV7-9 to TRBJ2-3, with D tentatively TRBD1 (6 bases). The germline gives CDR1 SEHNR, CDR2 FQNEAQ (reference sequence). Between the trimmed V and J ends, which lost 3 bases and 6 bases, there was a span of 22 bases. This CDR3 spans 17 amino acids. The DNA for the CDR3 is TGTGCCAGCAGCTTCAACAGGGTACCCAATGCGAAGGATACGCAGTATTTT. This gives the protein CASSFNRVPNAKDTQYF.

The V call is TRBV20-1, the J call TRBJ1-4; D might be TRBD1 (5 bases). Trimming removed 6 bases at V and 8 bases at J, with 10 bases between. The germline V gene has CDR1 DFQATT and CDR2 SNEGSKA (reference sequence). The length of the CDR3 is 11 residues. The CDR3: CSATGGEKLFF. CDR3 bases: TGCAGTGCCACGGGGGGGGAAAAACTGTTTTTT.

The V and J genes are TRBV14 and TRBJ2-5; no clear D. The closer fit of TRBJ2-7 to the DNA end suggests the J call may be wrong. Germline CDR1 and CDR2: SGHDN and FVKESK. The CDR3 is made up of 14 amino acids. In nucleotides, the CDR3 is TGTGCCAGCAGCCAAGATATACGCTCCTACGAGCAGTACTTC. It yields the protein CASSQDIRSYEQYF.

In its sample, this clone was seen many times. CDR3 residues: CASSSSDRGREKLFF. CDR3 sequence (DNA): TGCGCCAGCAGCTCCTCGGACAGGGGGCGTGAAAAACTGTTTTTT. The chain employs TRBV5-1 and TRBJ1-4; 11 positions match TRBD1. Germline loops: CDR1 SGHRS, CDR2 YFSETQ. This CDR3 spans 15 amino acids. Trimming cost V 3 bases and J 7 bases; bases outside gene matches: 5. The complete variable domain, with remaining parts taken from reference TRBV5-1 and TRBJ1-4, reads KAGVTQTPRYLIKTRGQQVTLSCSPISGHRSVSWYQQTPGQGLQFLFEYFSETQRNKGNFPGRFSGRQFSNSRSEMNVSTLELGDSALYLCASSSSDRGREKLFFGSGTQLSVL.

V gene TRBV5-1 combines with J gene TRBJ2-7; D unresolved. CDR3 length: 14 residues. Trimming pared 0 bases from V and 4 bases from J, leaving 11 bases between. CDR1 and CDR2 from the germline V gene are SGHRS and YFSETQ. CDR3 DNA sequence: TGCGCCAGCAGCTTGGAGGTCAGCTCTTACGAGCAGTACTTC. It is translated as CASSLEVSSYEQYF.

V usage is TRBV9 and J usage is TRBJ2-2; D possibly matches TRBD1 or TRBD2 (5 bases each). Germline values: CDR1 SGDLS, CDR2 YYNGEE. The CDR3 spans 15 residues. V was clipped by 1 base and J by 3 bases, with 10 bases between them. CDR3 bases: TGTGCCAGCAGCGTAATGGGGGTCTACACCGGGGAGCTGTTTTTT. It yields the protein CASSVMGVYTGELFF.

This clone was seen a few times. The chain is built from TRBV20-1 and TRBJ1-2, with 8 nucleotides matching TRBD1. CDR3 length: 11 amino acids. The J segment lost 8 bases and the V segment lost 6 bases, leaving 5 bases of the junction unmatched. The germline gives CDR1 DFQATT, CDR2 SNEGSKA (reference sequence). CDR3 nucleotides: TGCAGTGCGAGGACAGGGTTCGGCTACACCTTC. Protein sequence: CSARTGFGYTF.

As regards this clone: This sample also contains other DNA sequences that code for the same CDR3. V is TRBV7-2 and J is TRBJ1-6; 9 bases align to TRBD1. Trimming cost V 5 bases and J 4 bases; bases outside gene matches: 3. This CDR3 has 15 amino acids. Germline lookup yields CDR1 SGHTA and CDR2 FQGNSA. The chain's CDR3 is CASSLGTGYNSPLHF. CDR3 nucleotides: TGTGCCAGCAGCCTGGGGACAGGGTATAATTCACCCCTCCACTTT.

The rearrangement uses TRBV6-5 and TRBJ1-1; 7 positions match TRBD1. The CDR3 length is 14 residues. Losses at the gene ends were 0 bases for V and 8 bases for J; bases not matched to a gene: 6. Looked up from germline, CDR1 is MNHEY and CDR2 is SVGAGI. CDR3: CASSYSIRGAEAFF. For the CDR3, the DNA is TGTGCCAGCAGTTACTCCATCAGGGGGGCGGAAGCTTTCTTT.

This chain joins TRBV9 and TRBJ1-1; TRBD1 matches at 7 bases. The CDR3 runs to 16 residues. The junction had 10 bases not matched to a gene; V was cut back by 4 bases and J by 1 base. Germline CDR1 SGDLS, CDR2 YYNGEE. CDR3 residues: CASSPPRNRGNTEAFF. CDR3 in DNA: TGTGCCAGCAGCCCCCCCCGGAACAGGGGGAACACTGAAGCTTTCTTT.

The gene calls are TRBV6-5 and TRBJ1-2; D gene unclear. V gave up 6 bases and J gave up 5 bases, with 16 bases separating them. The germline gives CDR1 MNHEY, CDR2 SVGAGI. CDR3 length: 14 residues. The CDR3 is CASSLSAAPYGYTF. The CDR3 DNA sequence: TGTGCCAGCAGCCTCTCGGCGGCACCTTATGGCTACACCTTC.

The V call is TRBV5-4, the J call TRBJ1-1; D may be TRBD1 (5 bases). This CDR3 has 14 amino acids. CDR1 SGHNT and CDR2 YYREEE come from the germline V gene (reference sequence). The V end was cut by 4 bases, the J end by 5 bases, with 15 bases between. CDR3 in DNA: TGTGCCAGCAGCGCGGTAGGGGTCGAGACTGAAGCTTTCTTT. Translated, it gives CASSAVGVETEAFF.